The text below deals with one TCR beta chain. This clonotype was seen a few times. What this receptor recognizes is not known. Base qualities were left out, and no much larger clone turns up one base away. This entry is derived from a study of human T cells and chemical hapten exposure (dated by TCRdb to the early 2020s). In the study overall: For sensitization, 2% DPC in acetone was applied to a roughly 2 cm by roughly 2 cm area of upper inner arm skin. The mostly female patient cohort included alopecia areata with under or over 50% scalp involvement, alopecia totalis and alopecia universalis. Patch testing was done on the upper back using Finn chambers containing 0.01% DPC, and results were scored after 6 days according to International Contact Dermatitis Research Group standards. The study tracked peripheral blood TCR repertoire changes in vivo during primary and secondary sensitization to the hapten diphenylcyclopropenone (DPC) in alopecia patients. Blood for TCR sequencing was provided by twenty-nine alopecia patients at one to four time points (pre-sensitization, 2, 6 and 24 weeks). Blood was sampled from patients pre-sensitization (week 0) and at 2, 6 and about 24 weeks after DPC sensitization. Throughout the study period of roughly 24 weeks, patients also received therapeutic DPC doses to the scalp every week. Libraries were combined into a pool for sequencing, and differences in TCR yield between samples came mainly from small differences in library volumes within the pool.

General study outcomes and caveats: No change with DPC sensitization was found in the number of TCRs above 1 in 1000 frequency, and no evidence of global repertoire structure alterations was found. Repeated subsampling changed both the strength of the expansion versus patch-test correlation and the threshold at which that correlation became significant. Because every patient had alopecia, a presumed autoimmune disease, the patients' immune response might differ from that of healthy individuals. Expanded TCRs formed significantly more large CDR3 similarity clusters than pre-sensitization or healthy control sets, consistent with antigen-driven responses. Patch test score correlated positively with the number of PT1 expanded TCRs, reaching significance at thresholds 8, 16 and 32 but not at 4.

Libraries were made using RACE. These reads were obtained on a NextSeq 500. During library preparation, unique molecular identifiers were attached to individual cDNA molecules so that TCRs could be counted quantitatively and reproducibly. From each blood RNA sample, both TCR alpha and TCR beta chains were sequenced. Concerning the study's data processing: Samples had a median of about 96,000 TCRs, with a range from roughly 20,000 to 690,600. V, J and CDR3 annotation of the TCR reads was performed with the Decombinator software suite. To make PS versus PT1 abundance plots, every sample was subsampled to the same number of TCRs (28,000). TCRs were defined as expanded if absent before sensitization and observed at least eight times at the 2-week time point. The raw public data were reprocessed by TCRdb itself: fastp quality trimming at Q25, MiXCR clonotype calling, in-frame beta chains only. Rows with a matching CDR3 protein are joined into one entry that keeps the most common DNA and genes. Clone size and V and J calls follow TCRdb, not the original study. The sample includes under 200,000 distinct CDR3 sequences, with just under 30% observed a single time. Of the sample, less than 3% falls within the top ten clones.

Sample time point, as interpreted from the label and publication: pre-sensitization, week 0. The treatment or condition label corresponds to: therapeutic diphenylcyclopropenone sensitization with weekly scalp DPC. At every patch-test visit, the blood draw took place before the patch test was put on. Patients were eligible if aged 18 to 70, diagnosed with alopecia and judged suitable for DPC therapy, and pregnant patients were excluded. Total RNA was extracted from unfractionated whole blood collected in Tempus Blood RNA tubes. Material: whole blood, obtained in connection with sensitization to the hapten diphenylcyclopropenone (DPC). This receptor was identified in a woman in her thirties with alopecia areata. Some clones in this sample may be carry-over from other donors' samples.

Here the CDR3 is given as CASSGQGAATETQYF. The nucleotide sequence reads TGTGCCAGCAGCGGACAGGGGGCCGCGACTGAGACCCAGTACTTC. The chain is made from TRBV28 and TRBJ2-5; 11 bases in the middle match TRBD1. Reading from cysteine to phenylalanine, the CDR3 counts 15 amino acids. This entry keeps only the CDR3 DNA: 45 bases, framed from base 1. At the junction V is shortened by 6 bases and J by 5 bases; bases outside the gene matches: 8. The germline V gene specifies MDHEN as CDR1 and SYDVKM as CDR2.